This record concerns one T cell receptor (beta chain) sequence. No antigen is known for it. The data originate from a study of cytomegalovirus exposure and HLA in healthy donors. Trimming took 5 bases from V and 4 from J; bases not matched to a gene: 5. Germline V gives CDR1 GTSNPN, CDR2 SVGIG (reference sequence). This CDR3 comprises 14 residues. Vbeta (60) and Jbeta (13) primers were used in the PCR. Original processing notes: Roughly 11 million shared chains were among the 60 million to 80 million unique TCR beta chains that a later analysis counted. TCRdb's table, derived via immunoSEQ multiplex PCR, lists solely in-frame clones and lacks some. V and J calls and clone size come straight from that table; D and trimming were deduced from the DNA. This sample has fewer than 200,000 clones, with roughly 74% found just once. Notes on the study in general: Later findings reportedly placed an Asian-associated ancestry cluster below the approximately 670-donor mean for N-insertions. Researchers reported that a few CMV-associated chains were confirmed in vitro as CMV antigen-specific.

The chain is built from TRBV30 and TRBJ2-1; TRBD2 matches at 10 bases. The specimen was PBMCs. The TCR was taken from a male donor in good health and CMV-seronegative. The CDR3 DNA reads TGTGCCTGGGACCCGGGACTAGCGTACAATGAGCAGTTCTTC. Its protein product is CAWDPGLAYNEQFF.